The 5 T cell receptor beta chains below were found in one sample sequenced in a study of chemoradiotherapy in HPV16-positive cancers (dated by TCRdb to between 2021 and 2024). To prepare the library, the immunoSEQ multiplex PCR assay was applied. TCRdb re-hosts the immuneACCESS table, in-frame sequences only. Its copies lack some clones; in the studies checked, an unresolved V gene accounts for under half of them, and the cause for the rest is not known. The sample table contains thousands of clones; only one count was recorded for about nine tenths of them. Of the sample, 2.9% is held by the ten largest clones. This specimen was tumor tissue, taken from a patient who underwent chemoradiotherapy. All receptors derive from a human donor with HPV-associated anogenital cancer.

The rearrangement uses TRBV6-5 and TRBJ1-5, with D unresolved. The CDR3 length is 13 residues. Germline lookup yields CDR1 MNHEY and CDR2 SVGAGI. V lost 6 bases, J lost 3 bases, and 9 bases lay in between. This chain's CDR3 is CASRRVINQPQHF. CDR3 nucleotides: TGTGCCAGCAGGAGGGTTATCAATCAGCCCCAGCATTTT.

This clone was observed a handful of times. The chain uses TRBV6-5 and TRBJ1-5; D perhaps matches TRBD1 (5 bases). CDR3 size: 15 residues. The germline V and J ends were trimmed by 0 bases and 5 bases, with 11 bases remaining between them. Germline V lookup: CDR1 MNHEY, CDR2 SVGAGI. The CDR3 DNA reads TGTGCCAGCAGTTACTCCGGGGCTAAGGATCAGCCCCAGCATTTT. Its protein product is CASSYSGAKDQPQHF.

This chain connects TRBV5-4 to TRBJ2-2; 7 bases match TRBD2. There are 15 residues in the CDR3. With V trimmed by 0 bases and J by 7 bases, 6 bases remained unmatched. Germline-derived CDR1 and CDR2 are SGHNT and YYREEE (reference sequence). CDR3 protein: CASSLGASGGGELFF. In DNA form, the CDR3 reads TGTGCCAGCAGCTTGGGGGCTAGCGGAGGCGGGGAGCTGTTTTTT.

The CDR3 DNA reads TGCAGGGGGGTGTACCAAGAGACCCAGTACTTC. Its translation: CRGVYQETQYF. This chain joins TRBV20-1 and TRBJ2-5; D is perhaps TRBD1 or TRBD2 (5 bases each). The CDR3 is 11 residues long. The germline CDR1 and CDR2 sequences are DFQATT and SNEGSKA (reference sequence).

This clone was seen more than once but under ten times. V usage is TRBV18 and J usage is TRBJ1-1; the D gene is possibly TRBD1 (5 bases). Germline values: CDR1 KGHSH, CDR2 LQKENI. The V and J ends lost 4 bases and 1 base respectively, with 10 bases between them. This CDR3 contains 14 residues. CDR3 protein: CASSRDSKNTEAFF. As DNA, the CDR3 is TGTGCCAGCTCACGTGACAGTAAGAACACTGAAGCTTTCTTT.